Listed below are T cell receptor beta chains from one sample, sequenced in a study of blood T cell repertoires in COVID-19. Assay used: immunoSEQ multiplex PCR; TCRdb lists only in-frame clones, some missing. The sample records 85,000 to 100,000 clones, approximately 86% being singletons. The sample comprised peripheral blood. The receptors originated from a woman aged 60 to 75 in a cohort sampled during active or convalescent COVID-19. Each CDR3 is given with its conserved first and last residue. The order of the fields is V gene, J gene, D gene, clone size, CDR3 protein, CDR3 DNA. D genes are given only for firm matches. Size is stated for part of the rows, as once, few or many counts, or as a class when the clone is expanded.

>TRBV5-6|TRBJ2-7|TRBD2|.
CASSEGLAGGFAEQYF
TGTGCCAGCAGCGAGGGACTAGCGGGGGGGTTTGCCGAGCAGTACTTC
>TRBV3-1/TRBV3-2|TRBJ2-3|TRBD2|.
CASSRGLAGGLRTDTQYF
TGTGCCAGCAGCCGAGGACTAGCGGGAGGGTTGAGAACAGATACGCAGTATTTT
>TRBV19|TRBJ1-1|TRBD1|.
CASSMGQRAFF
TGTGCCAGTAGTATGGGACAGCGTGCTTTCTTT
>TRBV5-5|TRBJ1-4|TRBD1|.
CASTWGTVNEKLFF
TGTGCCAGCACCTGGGGGACAGTTAATGAAAAACTGTTTTTT
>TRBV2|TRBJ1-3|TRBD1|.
CASSRQGTSSGNTIYF
TGTGCCAGCAGTCGACAGGGGACCAGCTCTGGAAACACCATATATTTT
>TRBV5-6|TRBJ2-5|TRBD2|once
CASSYTTSGRPWGETQYF
TGTGCCAGCAGCTATACGACTAGCGGGAGACCCTGGGGGGAGACCCAGTACTTC
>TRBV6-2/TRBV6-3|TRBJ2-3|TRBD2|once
CASSYHSGSSGNTQYF
TGTGCCAGCAGTTATCATAGCGGGAGTAGTGGGAATACGCAGTATTTT
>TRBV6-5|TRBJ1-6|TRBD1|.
CASNPTGSYSPLHF
TGTGCCAGCAACCCGACAGGGTCGTATTCACCCCTCCACTTT
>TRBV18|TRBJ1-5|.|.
CASSPPMAEGNQPQHF
TGTGCCAGCTCACCACCGATGGCAGAAGGCAATCAGCCCCAGCATTTT
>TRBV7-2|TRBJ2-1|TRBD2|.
CASSFGGLNEQFF
TGTGCCAGCAGCTTCGGGGGGTTGAATGAGCAGTTCTTC
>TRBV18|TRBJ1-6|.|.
CASSEGRTKTMSPLHF
TGTGCCAGCTCAGAAGGGCGTACCAAGACTATGTCACCCCTCCACTTT
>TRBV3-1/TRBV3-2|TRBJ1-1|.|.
CASSQGSLAFF
TGTGCCAGCAGCCAAGGTAGTTTAGCTTTCTTT
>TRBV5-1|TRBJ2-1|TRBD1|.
CASSFRTGPDNEQFF
TGCGCCAGCAGCTTCAGGACAGGCCCCGACAATGAGCAGTTCTTC
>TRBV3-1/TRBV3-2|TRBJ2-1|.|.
CASSQRTDNEQFF
TGTGCCAGCAGCCAAAGGACAGACAATGAGCAGTTCTTC
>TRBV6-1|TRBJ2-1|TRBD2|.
CASSALAGGNIGEQFF
TGTGCCAGCAGTGCCCTAGCGGGGGGTAATATTGGGGAGCAGTTCTTC
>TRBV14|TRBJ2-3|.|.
CASSPLSADRSADTQYF
TGTGCCAGCAGCCCACTGTCGGCGGACAGATCCGCAGATACGCAGTATTTT
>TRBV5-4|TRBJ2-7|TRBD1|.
CASSWTGTGGEQYF
TGTGCCAGCAGCTGGACCGGGACAGGGGGCGAGCAGTACTTC
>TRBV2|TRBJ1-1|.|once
CASSDDSGLTEAFF
TGTGCCAGCAGTGATGATTCAGGGCTCACTGAAGCTTTCTTT
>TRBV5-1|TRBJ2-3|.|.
CASSPGPLAVGTDTQYF
TGCGCCAGCAGCCCGGGACCCTTAGCGGTGGGGACAGATACGCAGTATTTT
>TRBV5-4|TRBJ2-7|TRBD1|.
CASSLAGTGLNYEQYF
TGTGCCAGCAGCTTGGCGGGGACAGGGTTAAACTACGAGCAGTACTTC
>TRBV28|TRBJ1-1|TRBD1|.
CASFGQANTEAFF
TGTGCCAGCTTTGGACAGGCGAACACTGAAGCTTTCTTT
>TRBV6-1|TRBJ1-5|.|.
CASSEGGARQPQHF
TGTGCCAGCAGTGAAGGGGGCGCTCGTCAGCCCCAGCATTTT
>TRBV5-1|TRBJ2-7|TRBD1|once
CASSLVLDRVEYF
TGCGCCAGCAGCTTGGTGCTGGACAGGGTAGAGTACTTC
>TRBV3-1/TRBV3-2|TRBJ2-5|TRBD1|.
CASSQWDRDQTQYF
TGTGCCAGCAGCCAGTGGGACAGGGACCAGACCCAGTACTTC
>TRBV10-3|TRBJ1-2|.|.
CAISEPGNYGYTF
TGTGCCATCAGTGAGCCGGGTAACTATGGCTACACCTTC
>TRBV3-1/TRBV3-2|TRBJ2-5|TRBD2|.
CASSREAGGRVQETQYF
TGTGCCAGCAGCCGCGAGGCGGGGGGGCGAGTCCAAGAGACCCAGTACTTC
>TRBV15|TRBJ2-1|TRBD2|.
CATSTGTSGSNEQFF
TGTGCCACCAGCACCGGGACTAGCGGGAGCAATGAGCAGTTCTTC
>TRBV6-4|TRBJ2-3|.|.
CASSSIAASTDTQYF
TGTGCCAGCAGTTCTATAGCGGCTAGCACAGATACGCAGTATTTT
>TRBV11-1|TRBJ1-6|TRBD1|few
CASSHPQRDRDSPLHF
TGTGCCAGCAGCCATCCCCAACGGGACAGGGATTCACCCCTCCACTTT
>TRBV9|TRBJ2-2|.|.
CASSVGGAGELFF
TGTGCCAGCAGCGTAGGGGGGGCCGGGGAGCTGTTTTTT
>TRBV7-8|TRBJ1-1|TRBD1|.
CASSLGAGTGGQAFF
TGTGCCAGCAGCTTAGGCGCCGGGACAGGGGGGCAAGCTTTCTTT
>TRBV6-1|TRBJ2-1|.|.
CASSELVRTTRYNEQFF
TGTGCCAGCAGTGAATTAGTTAGGACTACCCGCTACAATGAGCAGTTCTTC
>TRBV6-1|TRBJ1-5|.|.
CASSETGVNQPQHF
TGTGCCAGCAGTGAAACCGGGGTTAATCAGCCCCAGCATTTT
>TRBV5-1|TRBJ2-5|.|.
CASNIEVLGETQYF
TGCGCCAGCAATATCGAGGTTCTGGGAGAGACCCAGTACTTC
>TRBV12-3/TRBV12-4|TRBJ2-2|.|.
CASTSGAGELFF
TGTGCCAGCACCTCGGGGGCCGGGGAGCTGTTTTTT
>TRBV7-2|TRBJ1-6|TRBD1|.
CASSTRTGRNSPLHF
TGTGCCAGCAGCACCAGGACAGGCCGAAATTCACCCCTCCACTTT
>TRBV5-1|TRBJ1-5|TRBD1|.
CASSEGGQGAQPQHF
TGCGCCAGCAGCGAGGGGGGACAGGGAGCCCAGCCCCAGCATTTT
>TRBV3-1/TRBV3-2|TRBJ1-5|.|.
CASSTHLQGIPQHF
TGTGCCAGCAGCACTCACCTACAGGGAATTCCCCAGCATTTT
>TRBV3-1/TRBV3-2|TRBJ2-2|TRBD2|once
CASSSWTSGTNTGELFF
TGTGCCAGCAGCTCCTGGACTAGCGGGACGAACACCGGGGAGCTGTTTTTT
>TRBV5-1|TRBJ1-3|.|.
CASSLLPTQLSGNTIYF
TGCGCCAGCAGCTTGTTACCCACCCAACTGTCTGGAAACACCATATATTTT
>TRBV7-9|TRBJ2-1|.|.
CASSLRGTFYNEQFF
TGTGCCAGCAGCTTACGGGGGACCTTCTACAATGAGCAGTTCTTC
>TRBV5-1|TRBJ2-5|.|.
CARTRRRVGAGYF
TGCGCCAGGACCCGACGGCGGGTGGGGGCAGGGTACTTC
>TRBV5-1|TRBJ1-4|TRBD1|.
CASSLATGDNEKLFF
TGCGCCAGCAGCTTGGCCACAGGGGATAATGAAAAACTGTTTTTT
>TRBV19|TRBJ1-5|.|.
CASNPTGNQPQHF
TGTGCCAGTAACCCGACAGGTAATCAGCCCCAGCATTTT
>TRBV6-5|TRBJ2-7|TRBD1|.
CASRSAGGSDEQYF
TGTGCCAGCAGATCGGCAGGGGGCTCGGACGAGCAGTACTTC
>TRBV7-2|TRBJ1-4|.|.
CASSPAADLYEKLFF
TGTGCCAGCAGCCCCGCCGCGGATCTTTATGAAAAACTGTTTTTT
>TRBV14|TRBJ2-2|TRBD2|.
CASSQERGSNTGELFF
TGTGCCAGCAGCCAAGAGCGGGGGTCGAACACCGGGGAGCTGTTTTTT
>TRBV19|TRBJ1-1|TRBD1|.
CASSIRQGPEAFF
TGTGCCAGTAGTATACGACAGGGCCCTGAAGCTTTCTTT
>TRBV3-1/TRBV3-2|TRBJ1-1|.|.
CASTTGGLTEAFF
TGTGCCAGCACTACGGGGGGCCTCACTGAAGCTTTCTTT
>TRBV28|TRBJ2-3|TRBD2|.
CASSQGLAGSYSTDTQYF
TGTGCCAGCAGTCAAGGACTAGCGGGATCCTATAGCACAGATACGCAGTATTTT
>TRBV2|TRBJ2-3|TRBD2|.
CASGSGAITDTQYF
TGTGCCAGCGGTAGCGGGGCCATCACAGATACGCAGTATTTT